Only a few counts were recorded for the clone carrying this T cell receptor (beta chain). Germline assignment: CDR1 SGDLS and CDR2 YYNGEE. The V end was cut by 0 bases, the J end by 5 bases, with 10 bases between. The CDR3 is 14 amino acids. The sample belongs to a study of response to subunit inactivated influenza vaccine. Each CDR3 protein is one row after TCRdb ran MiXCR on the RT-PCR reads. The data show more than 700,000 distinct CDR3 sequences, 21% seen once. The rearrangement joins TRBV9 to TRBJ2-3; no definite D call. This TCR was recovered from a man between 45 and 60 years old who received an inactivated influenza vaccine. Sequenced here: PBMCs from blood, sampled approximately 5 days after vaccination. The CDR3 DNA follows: TGTGCCAGCAGCGTAGCTCCCCATCAAGATACGCAGTATTTT. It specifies CASSVAPHQDTQYF.